This TCR beta chain came from a study of beta chain features in type 1 diabetes. Study in general: All samples together contributed 107,917,701 sorted cells for examination.

Germline V gene sequence: CDR1 MDHEN, CDR2 SYDVKM. This CDR3 comprises 13 residues. Trimming removed 4 bases from V and 6 bases from J, with 10 bases in between. Every isolated RNA sample was fully reverse transcribed, so sequencing captured expressed TCRB transcripts. Clones were read by immunoSEQ multiplex PCR, and TCRdb kept only the in-frame ones, dropping some. This sample has roughly 400,000 clones, with approximately 16% found just once. The material sequenced was naive CD4+ T cells from blood. V gene TRBV28 combines with J gene TRBJ2-4; possibly TRBD1 for D (5 bases). The source is a woman under 30 in good health. In DNA form, the CDR3 reads TGTGCCAGCAGTTCAAGGGGAAGAAACATTCAGTACTTC. This translates into CASSSRGRNIQYF.